This TCR beta chain emerged from a study of Ad26.COV2.S vaccination and SARS-CoV-2 variants. With 5 bases removed from V and 4 bases from J, the gap between germline ends came to 14 bases. Per germline, CDR1 SGHDN and CDR2 FVKESK. The CDR3 is 14 amino acids. Treatment in this sample: roughly 19 received Ad26.COV2.S at low or high dose, single or two shots; about 5 received placebo; per-sample allocation not given. Each sample was drawn 63 days after the first injection (of vaccine or placebo). An adult of 18-55 years in Boston served as donor. Spike of the Wuhan-strain SARS-CoV-2 was expressed by an Ad26 vector, which formed the vaccine. Method: immunoSEQ multiplex PCR; TCRdb's copy keeps in-frame clones and lacks some. The sample contains 300,000 to 400,000 clones, 85% to 90% of which appear only once.

The gene calls are TRBV14 and TRBJ1-2, with D unclear. This TCR was recovered from a person aged 18 to 65 who received the Ad26.COV2.S COVID-19 vaccine or a placebo. The input for sequencing was peripheral blood, taken in a trial of Ad26.COV2.S vaccine versus placebo. The CDR3 coding sequence is TGTGCCAGCAGCAAACCGGGCCTTCTCTATGGCTACACCTTC. This sequence encodes CASSKPGLLYGYTF.